This T cell receptor beta chain originates from a study of blood T cell repertoires in COVID-19. Assay used: immunoSEQ multiplex PCR; TCRdb lists only in-frame clones, some missing. The sample yields about 200,000 clones, 80% to 90% seen once. The sample taken for sequencing was PBMCs or T cells enriched from blood (not recorded which). The sequence was collected from a middle-aged woman with acute COVID-19.

DNA of the CDR3: TGTGCCAGCAGCCTTACCGGGACAGAGGACGAGCAGTACTTC. It translates to CASSLTGTEDEQYF. The V call is TRBV9, the J call TRBJ2-7; TRBD1 matches at 7 bases. V gave up 4 bases and J gave up 5 bases; unmatched junction bases: 9. The CDR3 sequence is 14 residues long. Germline CDR1 reads SGDLS; CDR2 reads YYNGEE.